A selection of T cell receptor beta chains follows, all from one sample in a study of post-analysis software for immune sequencing data. A single record per CDR3 protein comes from TCRdb applying MiXCR to the PCR reads. The table has under 650,000 distinct CDR3 sequences, roughly 40% seen once. Sequencing was done on a sample of blood. These receptors were taken from a girl between 10 and 17 years old with multiple sclerosis. The CDR3 runs from the conserved cysteine through the conserved F or W. The D gene is left open where the match is weak. Part of the rows lack a size; the others show once, few, many or a class for expanded clones.

D gene	V gene	J gene	clone size	CDR3 DNA	CDR3 protein
.	TRBV12-3/TRBV12-4	TRBJ2-1	few	TGTGCCAGCAGTGAGGGGAGGAGCTCCTACAATGAGCAGTTCTTC	CASSEGRSSYNEQFF
.	TRBV6-5	TRBJ2-4	few	TGTGCCAGCAGTTCCCGGGACATTCAGTACTTC	CASSSRDIQYF
TRBD1	TRBV20-1	TRBJ2-7	few	TGCAGTGCTAGAAGGGTGACAGGGGAATACGAGCAGTACTTC	CSARRVTGEYEQYF
.	TRBV10-2	TRBJ2-7	.	TGCGCCAGCAGTGAAGCGGACTACGAGCAGTACTTC	CASSEADYEQYF
TRBD2	TRBV7-2	TRBJ2-7	.	TGTGCCAGCAGCTTAAGCGGGGCCACCTACGAGCAGTACTTC	CASSLSGATYEQYF
TRBD1	TRBV9	TRBJ1-4	.	TGTGCCAGCAGCGGACGGGACAGCTATACTGAAAAACTGTTTTTT	CASSGRDSYTEKLFF
.	TRBV7-2	TRBJ2-1	few	TGTGCCAGTGGGACCTACAATGAGCAGTTCTTC	CASGTYNEQFF
.	TRBV27	TRBJ2-7	.	TGTGCCAGCAGTTTATCAGGGTACGACTACGAGCAGTACTTC	CASSLSGYDYEQYF
TRBD2	TRBV7-2	TRBJ2-3	.	TGTGCCAGCATCTCACTAGCGGATACGCAGTATTTT	CASISLADTQYF
.	TRBV20-1	TRBJ2-1	.	TGCAGTGCTAGAAGACGGGGGGCCGTCGCTTATGAGCAGTTCTTC	CSARRRGAVAYEQFF
.	TRBV29-1	TRBJ1-2	.	TGCAGCGCCTCATGGAGCCCTGTGGCCGGCTACACCTTC	CSASWSPVAGYTF
.	TRBV12-3/TRBV12-4	TRBJ2-3	.	TGTGCCAGCAGTTTAGTGGGCCTTGGCACAGATACGCAGTATTTT	CASSLVGLGTDTQYF
TRBD1	TRBV7-6	TRBJ2-7	few	TGTGCCAGCAGCTTTTCAGGGGGTCGCGAGCAGTACTTC	CASSFSGGREQYF
TRBD2	TRBV4-1	TRBJ2-7	few	TGCGCCAGCAGCCCCACTTGGACTAGCGGCTCCTACGAGCAGTACTTC	CASSPTWTSGSYEQYF
.	TRBV4-1	TRBJ1-2	.	TGCGCCAGCAGCCCGCCAACGGAGTTCCCCTATGGCTACACCTTC	CASSPPTEFPYGYTF
TRBD2	TRBV20-1	TRBJ2-5	few	TGCAGTGCTCCCACTAGCGGGGCGCAAGAGACCCAGTACTTC	CSAPTSGAQETQYF
.	TRBV24-1	TRBJ1-5	.	TGTGTCACCAGTGATAACACACCGAATCAGCCCCAGCATTTT	CVTSDNTPNQPQHF
.	TRBV6-5	TRBJ2-7	.	TGTGCCAGCGGCCGGGACAACTACGAGCAGTACTTC	CASGRDNYEQYF
.	TRBV7-8	TRBJ2-1	.	TGTGCCAGCAGCTTAGCGGGGGTTTCCAATGAGCAGTTCTTC	CASSLAGVSNEQFF
TRBD1	TRBV5-1	TRBJ2-1	.	TGCGCCAGCAGCGCCAGCCCGGGACAGGGTGGCTATGAGCAGTTCTTC	CASSASPGQGGYEQFF
TRBD2	TRBV3-1	TRBJ2-4	.	TGTGCCAGCAGCCTCCGGACTAGCGGGGGGGGCCACATTCAGTACTTC	CASSLRTSGGGHIQYF
.	TRBV10-3	TRBJ1-3	.	TGTGCCATCAGGATGCCCTCTGGAAACACCATATATTTT	CAIRMPSGNTIYF
TRBD1	TRBV5-1	TRBJ1-1	.	TGCGCCAGCAGCTTGGGGGACAGGGGGAACACTGAAGCTTTCTTT	CASSLGDRGNTEAFF
TRBD2	TRBV10-3	TRBJ2-1	.	TGTGCCATCAGTGAGTCGCGGGGGGGCAATGAGCAGTTCTTC	CAISESRGGNEQFF
TRBD1	TRBV7-2	TRBJ1-4	.	TGTGCCAGCAGCTTAGGGGGCAGGGGGCAGGAAAAACTGTTTTTT	CASSLGGRGQEKLFF
.	TRBV12-3/TRBV12-4	TRBJ1-2	.	TGTGCCAGCAGTCCTGCGGGGCGGACGATCTATGGCTACACCTTC	CASSPAGRTIYGYTF
.	TRBV3-1	TRBJ2-5	few	TGTGCCAGCAGCCACCAAGCAGGACAGCAAGAGACCCAGTACTTC	CASSHQAGQQETQYF
TRBD2	TRBV4-1	TRBJ2-1	.	TGCGCCAGCAGCCACGGGACTAGCGGAGACAATGAGCAGTTCTTC	CASSHGTSGDNEQFF
.	TRBV6-6	TRBJ2-5	few	TGTGCAGCGACGTACCAAGAGACCCAGTACTTC	CAATYQETQYF
.	TRBV5-8	TRBJ2-1	.	TGTGCCAGCAGCTTGGCGGCGGCCAGCTCCTACAATGAGCAGTTCTTC	CASSLAAASSYNEQFF
.	TRBV4-1	TRBJ2-5	many	TGCGCCAGCAGCCAAGATGACGGACAGCAAGAGACCCAGTACTTC	CASSQDDGQQETQYF
.	TRBV5-1	TRBJ1-2	once	TGCGCCAGCAGCCCGGAGGGCGAGGGACTCAACTATGGCTACACCTTC	CASSPEGEGLNYGYTF
.	TRBV20-1	TRBJ2-5	.	TGCAGTGCTAGAGAAACAGAGACCCAGTACTTC	CSARETETQYF
.	TRBV20-1	TRBJ2-4	few	TGCAGTGCTACAGGGGGGCTAGCCAAAAACATTCAGTACTTC	CSATGGLAKNIQYF
TRBD1	TRBV12-3/TRBV12-4	TRBJ2-5	few	TGTGCCAGCGGGCATACAGGGGGCGGAGAGACCCAGTACTTC	CASGHTGGGETQYF
TRBD1	TRBV12-3/TRBV12-4	TRBJ2-1	.	TGTGCCAGCAGTGCCGGGACAGGGGGCGATGAGAAGTTCTTC	CASSAGTGGDEKFF
TRBD1	TRBV12-3/TRBV12-4	TRBJ2-1	.	TGTGCCAGCAGTTACGGCAACAGGGGAGCCTACAATGAGCAGTTCTTC	CASSYGNRGAYNEQFF
.	TRBV27	TRBJ1-2	.	TGTGCCAGCAGTTTAAGGACATCACACTATGGCTACACCTTC	CASSLRTSHYGYTF
.	TRBV29-1	TRBJ2-5	few	TGCAGCGTGCAGGGGGAGACCCAGTACTTC	CSVQGETQYF
.	TRBV20-1	TRBJ1-2	.	TGCAGTGCCCTCCCCGTGGGACAATACAATGACTACACCTTC	CSALPVGQYNDYTF
.	TRBV7-2	TRBJ1-1	.	TGTGCCAGCAGCTTAGAGTTCGGGGGATTGAACACTGAAGCTTTCTTT	CASSLEFGGLNTEAFF
TRBD1	TRBV12-3/TRBV12-4	TRBJ2-7	.	TGTGCCAGCAGTTTAGCGAGGACAGGGTCCTACGAGCAGTACTTC	CASSLARTGSYEQYF
TRBD2	TRBV20-1	TRBJ2-1	.	TGCAGTGCTAGAGGAGGGACTAGCGGGTCCTATGAGCAGTTCTTC	CSARGGTSGSYEQFF
TRBD2	TRBV7-8	TRBJ2-7	.	TGTGCCAGCAGCGCGGGACTAGCGTTCTCCTACGAGCAGTACTTC	CASSAGLAFSYEQYF
TRBD2	TRBV12-3/TRBV12-4	TRBJ2-3	.	TGTGCCAGCAGCTACAAACTAGCGGGGGGGCCAGTAGATACGCAGTATTTT	CASSYKLAGGPVDTQYF
.	TRBV12-3/TRBV12-4	TRBJ2-5	.	TGTGCCAGCAGTTTTTTTTCTGGAAAAGAGACCCAGTACTTC	CASSFFSGKETQYF
.	TRBV12-3/TRBV12-4	TRBJ2-3	.	TGTGCCAGCAGCCGTAGAACTTCCTTTCTCCAAGATACGCAGTATTTT	CASSRRTSFLQDTQYF
.	TRBV6-5	TRBJ1-2	.	TGTGCCAGCAGTCCGACATTTGCTGAAAGTGGCTACACCTTC	CASSPTFAESGYTF
TRBD1	TRBV7-2	TRBJ2-7	.	TGTGTCAGCAGCTTAGAGGGCATGGGGACAGGGCCGCACGAGCAGTACTTC	CVSSLEGMGTGPHEQYF
.	TRBV4-2	TRBJ1-1	.	TGTGCCAGCAGCCAAGTGGGTGGGCAGAACACTGAAGCTTTCTTT	CASSQVGGQNTEAFF
.	TRBV7-2	TRBJ1-2	once	TGTGCCAGCACTCGAGAGAACTATGGCTACACCTTC	CASTRENYGYTF
.	TRBV7-9	TRBJ1-5	.	TGTGCCAGCAGCCCAGGACGGAATAATCAGCCCCAGCATTTT	CASSPGRNNQPQHF
.	TRBV20-1	TRBJ1-4	.	TGCAGTGCACACCGACAAGCCATGGGTGAAAAACTGTTTTTT	CSAHRQAMGEKLFF
.	TRBV7-6	TRBJ1-2	.	TGTGCCAGCAGCTTAGTAGAGGAGAATAACTATGGCTACACCTTC	CASSLVEENNYGYTF
TRBD2	TRBV20-1	TRBJ2-7	once	TGCAGTGCCTCCCGGGGGGGGGACTCCTACGAGCAGTACTTC	CSASRGGDSYEQYF
.	TRBV29-1	TRBJ1-2	.	TGCAGCGTTTCAGTCGGCGGTTATGGCTACACCTTC	CSVSVGGYGYTF
TRBD2	TRBV20-1	TRBJ2-7	few	TGCAGTGCTGTTAGCGGGGGCAGCTACGAGCAGTACTTC	CSAVSGGSYEQYF